A single sample is the source of the 5 T cell receptor beta chains below, sequenced in a study of shared clonotypes between healthy human individuals (dated by TCRdb to between 2020 and 2021). The library was produced with the immunoSEQ multiplex PCR assay. TCRdb stores this immuneACCESS table with in-frame sequences only. Part of the clones is absent; in the studies checked, under half of the shortfall reflects unresolved V genes, and no reason is known for the rest. The sample data list approximately 700,000 clones, and around 73% of these were observed just once. The top ten constitute more than 1.5% of the sample. Source material: memory CD4+ T cells sorted from blood. The sample's cell subset or site label, in plain terms: CD45RA-negative fraction. Every receptor here comes from a woman under 40 in good health.

The rearrangement joins TRBV11-2 to TRBJ2-1; TRBD1 matches at 7 bases. The CDR3 runs 15 residues. CDR1 and CDR2 from the germline V gene are SGHAT and FQNNGV. With V trimmed by 6 bases and J by 0 bases, 5 bases remained unmatched. CDR3 sequence (DNA): TGTGCCAGCAGAACGGACAGGAGCTCCTACAATGAGCAGTTCTTC. It specifies CASRTDRSSYNEQFF.

V usage is TRBV5-1 and J usage is TRBJ2-1, with D unresolved. This CDR3 spans 14 amino acids. Germline V gene lookup returns CDR1 SGHRS and CDR2 YFSETQ. V was clipped by 0 bases and J by 5 bases, with 9 bases between them. In nucleotides, the CDR3 is TGCGCCAGCAGCTTGGTGGCAGGCAACAATGAGCAGTTCTTC. Translating gives CASSLVAGNNEQFF.

The J gene is TRBJ2-7, the V gene TRBV4-1; TRBD2 matches 7 bases. CDR3 length equals 14 residues. CDR1 and CDR2 from the germline V gene are MGHRA and YSYEKL. The V segment lost 6 bases and the J segment 3 bases; nucleotides outside the gene matches: 8. The CDR3 region is CASSRSGGVYEQYF. The DNA for the CDR3 is TGCGCCAGCAGTCGTAGTGGGGGGGTCTACGAGCAGTACTTC.

V usage is TRBV29-1 and J usage is TRBJ2-7; D remains ambiguous. This CDR3 spans 17 amino acids. V shed 0 bases and J shed 4 bases, with 22 bases lying between them. The germline V gene encodes CDR1 SQVTM and CDR2 ANQGSEA. The CDR3 DNA reads as TGCAGCGTTGAAGAGCCGTGGGTGGGTGTGGATTTGTACGAGCAGTACTTC. Its protein product is CSVEEPWVGVDLYEQYF.

A word on this clone: The same CDR3 arises from other DNA sequences in this sample as well. The V gene is TRBV5-1, the J gene TRBJ2-1; D gene uncertain. CDR3 size: 14 residues. Trimming took off 0 bases at V and 2 bases at J, with 6 bases between the two ends. Germline V gene data show CDR1 as SGHRS and CDR2 as YFSETQ. The CDR3 DNA sequence: TGCGCCAGCAGCTTGGGAGGCCCCTACAATGAGCAGTTCTTC. This codes for CASSLGGPYNEQFF.